This T cell receptor beta chain emerged from a study of human T cells and chemical hapten exposure. Study findings and constraints: Versus controls, expanded TCRs had significantly more large CDR3 similarity clusters. With regard to DPC sensitization, TCRs above 1 in 1000 frequency did not change.

As for time point: pre-sensitization, week 0. Indicated treatment: therapeutic diphenylcyclopropenone sensitization with weekly scalp DPC. Trimming took 7 bases from V and 10 from J, leaving 14 bases between them. CDR1 and CDR2 from the germline V gene are SGHTA and FQGNSA. There are 12 residues in the CDR3. The authors' processing: The median was around 89,000 TCRs per sample, ranging 23,224 to 690,600. A single record per CDR3 protein comes from TCRdb applying MiXCR to the RACE reads. The V and J calls were determined by TCRdb, not by the authors. The data contain 85,000 to 120,000 distinct CDR3 sequences, around 12% of them singletons. This clonotype was seen a handful of times. Antigen unknown.

The genes are TRBV7-2 and TRBJ2-1; D remains ambiguous. The sequence derives from a woman in her 50s with alopecia areata. Some clones in this sample may be carry-over from other donors' samples. Sequenced here: whole blood, sampled in connection with sensitization to the hapten diphenylcyclopropenone (DPC). The CDR3 reads CASTPPVGEQFF. The CDR3 nucleotides read TGTGCCAGCACCCCCCCAGTGGGGGAGCAGTTCTTC.